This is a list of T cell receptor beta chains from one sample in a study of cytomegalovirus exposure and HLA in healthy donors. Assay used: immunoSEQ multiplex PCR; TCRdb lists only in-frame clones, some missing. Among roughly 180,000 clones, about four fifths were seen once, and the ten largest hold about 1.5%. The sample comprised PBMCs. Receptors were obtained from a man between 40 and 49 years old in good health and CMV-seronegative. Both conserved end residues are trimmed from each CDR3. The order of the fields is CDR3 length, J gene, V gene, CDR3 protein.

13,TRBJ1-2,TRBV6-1,ASSDAGNPNYGYT
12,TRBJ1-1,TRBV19,ASSVGQVNTEAF
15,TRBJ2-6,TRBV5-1,ASSPGQYNSGANVLT
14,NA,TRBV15,ATSRDGRGLAYEQY
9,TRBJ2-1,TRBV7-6,ASSQRNEQF
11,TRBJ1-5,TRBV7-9,ASSGDSNQPQH
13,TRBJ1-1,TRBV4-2,ASSQMKGASTEAF
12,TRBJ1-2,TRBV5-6,ASSALTGTYGYT
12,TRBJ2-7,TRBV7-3,ASSPNGLTDEQY
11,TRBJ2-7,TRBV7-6,ASSIQGSYEQY
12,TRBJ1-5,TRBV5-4,ASSSQGSVQPQH
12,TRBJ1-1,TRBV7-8,ASSFGTMNTEAF
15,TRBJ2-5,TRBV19,ASTSGRPREGQETQY
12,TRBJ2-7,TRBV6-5,ASSGYQGSYEQY
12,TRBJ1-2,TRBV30,AWSVPETRYGYT
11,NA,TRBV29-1,SVVTGNFNEQY
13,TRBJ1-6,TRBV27,ASSLSQRVSSPLH
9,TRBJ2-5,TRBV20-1,SAPGNPTQY
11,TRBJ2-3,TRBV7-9,ASSLAETGTQY
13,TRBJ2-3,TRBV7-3,ASSLGGIGLDTQY
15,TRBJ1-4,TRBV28,ASSSWTGGQLDEKLF
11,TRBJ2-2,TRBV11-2,ASRPLDAGELF